This TCR beta chain comes out of a study of blood T cells in healthy people across ages. Trimming pared 5 bases from V and 2 bases from J, leaving 13 bases between. The CDR3 is made up of 15 amino acids. CDR1 is SGHTA, CDR2 FQGNSA, per germline. Through a sample-barcoded 5' primer and a J-beta primer mix, a second PCR was run for about 6 to 11 cycles. TCRdb re-analysed the 5' RACE reads in MiXCR, keeping a single row per CDR3 protein. In the table there are around 870,000 distinct CDR3 sequences, about 30% of which are singletons. Each donor was a healthy Caucasian individual from Russia, aged 6 to 90.

The TCR originated in a woman aged 80 or over in good health. V gene TRBV7-2 combines with J gene TRBJ1-5; D may be TRBD1 (6 bases). Sequenced: blood. The CDR3 sequence is CASSRGPGGNQPQHF. The CDR3 nucleotides read TGTGCCAGCAGCCGTGGGCCAGGGGGCAATCAGCCCCAGCATTTT. The full variable domain, its missing parts supplied by reference TRBV7-2 and TRBJ1-5, is GAGVSQSPSNKVTEKGKDVELRCDPISGHTALYWYRQSLGQGLEFLIYFQGNSAPDKSGLPSDRFSAERTGGSVSTLTIQRTQQEDSAVYLCASSRGPGGNQPQHFGDGTRLSIL.